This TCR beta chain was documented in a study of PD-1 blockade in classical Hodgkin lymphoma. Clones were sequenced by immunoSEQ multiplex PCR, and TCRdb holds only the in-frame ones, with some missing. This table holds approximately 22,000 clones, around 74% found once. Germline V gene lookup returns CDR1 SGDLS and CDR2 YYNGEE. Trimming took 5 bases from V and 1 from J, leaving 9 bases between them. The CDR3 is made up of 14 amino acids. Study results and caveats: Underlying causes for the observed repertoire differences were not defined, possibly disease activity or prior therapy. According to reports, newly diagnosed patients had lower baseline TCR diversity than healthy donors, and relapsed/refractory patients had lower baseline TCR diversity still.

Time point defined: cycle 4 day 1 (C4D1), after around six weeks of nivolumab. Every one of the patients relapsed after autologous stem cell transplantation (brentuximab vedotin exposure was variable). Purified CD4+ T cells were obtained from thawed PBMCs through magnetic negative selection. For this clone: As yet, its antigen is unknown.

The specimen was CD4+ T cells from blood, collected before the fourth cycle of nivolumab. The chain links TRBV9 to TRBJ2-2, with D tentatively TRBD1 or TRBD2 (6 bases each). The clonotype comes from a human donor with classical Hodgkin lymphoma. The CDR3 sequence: CASREGENTGELFF. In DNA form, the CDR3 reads TGTGCCAGCAGGGAGGGGGAGAACACCGGGGAGCTGTTTTTT.